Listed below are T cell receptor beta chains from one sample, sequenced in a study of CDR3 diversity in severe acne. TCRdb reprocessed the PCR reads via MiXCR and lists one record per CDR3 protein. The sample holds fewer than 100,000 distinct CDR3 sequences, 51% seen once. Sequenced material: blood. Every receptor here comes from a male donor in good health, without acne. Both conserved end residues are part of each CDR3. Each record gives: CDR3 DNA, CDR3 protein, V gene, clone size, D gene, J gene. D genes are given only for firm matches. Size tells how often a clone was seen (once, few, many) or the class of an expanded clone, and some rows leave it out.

cdr3_nt: TGTGCCAGCAGCGTGGGCCGAAGGACTAGGTACGAGCAGTACTTC
cdr3_aa: CASSVGRRTRYEQYF
v_call: TRBV24-1
clone_size: .
d_call: TRBD2
j_call: TRBJ2-7

cdr3_nt: TGCAGTGCTAAACAGAACTATGGCTACACCTTC
cdr3_aa: CSAKQNYGYTF
v_call: TRBV20-1
clone_size: .
d_call: .
j_call: TRBJ1-2

cdr3_nt: TGTGCCAGCAGCCGGGCAGGGTCCTCTGGCTACACCTTC
cdr3_aa: CASSRAGSSGYTF
v_call: TRBV4-2
clone_size: once
d_call: .
j_call: TRBJ1-2

cdr3_nt: TGTGCCAGCAGCTCCCGGACTAGCGGGGGGGCGGGTGAGCGCAACGAGCAGTACTTC
cdr3_aa: CASSSRTSGGAGERNEQYF
v_call: TRBV13
clone_size: .
d_call: TRBD2
j_call: TRBJ2-7

cdr3_nt: TGCGCCAGCAGCTTGGAGGGATCGGACGGAGAGACCCAGTACTTC
cdr3_aa: CASSLEGSDGETQYF
v_call: TRBV5-1
clone_size: few
d_call: .
j_call: TRBJ2-5

cdr3_nt: TGTGCCAGCATAGGGTGGGCGGAAAACATTCAGTACTTC
cdr3_aa: CASIGWAENIQYF
v_call: TRBV12-3/TRBV12-4
clone_size: many
d_call: .
j_call: TRBJ2-4

cdr3_nt: TGTGCCAGCAGTGCAGACCAGGGACAGGATTCCTACGAGCAGTACTTC
cdr3_aa: CASSADQGQDSYEQYF
v_call: TRBV25-1
clone_size: medium-sized
d_call: TRBD1
j_call: TRBJ2-7

cdr3_nt: TGCAGTGCGCGGACAGTGAACACTGAAGCTTTCTTT
cdr3_aa: CSARTVNTEAFF
v_call: TRBV20-1
clone_size: few
d_call: .
j_call: TRBJ1-1

cdr3_nt: TGTGCCAGCAGCTCTGACGGGTACTCCTACGAGCAGTACTTC
cdr3_aa: CASSSDGYSYEQYF
v_call: TRBV13
clone_size: many
d_call: .
j_call: TRBJ2-7

cdr3_nt: TGTGCCAGCAGTGAACTCCCGCCGGCATCAGTTGGGGGGACCCAGTACTTC
cdr3_aa: CASSELPPASVGGTQYF
v_call: TRBV6-1
clone_size: .
d_call: .
j_call: TRBJ2-5

cdr3_nt: TGCAGCGTTAAAGGACAGGGGCGCTACGAGCAGTACTTC
cdr3_aa: CSVKGQGRYEQYF
v_call: TRBV20-1
clone_size: .
d_call: TRBD1
j_call: TRBJ2-7

cdr3_nt: TGTGCCATCAGTGAGTCTAGCGGGAGAGTCGACAATGAGCAGTTCTTC
cdr3_aa: CAISESSGRVDNEQFF
v_call: TRBV10-3
clone_size: .
d_call: TRBD2
j_call: TRBJ2-1

cdr3_nt: TGTGCCAGCAGTGTAAGGGGAGCGCACGGGGAGCTGTTTTTT
cdr3_aa: CASSVRGAHGELFF
v_call: TRBV11-3
clone_size: .
d_call: .
j_call: TRBJ2-2

cdr3_nt: TGTGCCATCAGTGGGTCTAGCGGAGGAACTGAGCAGTTCTTC
cdr3_aa: CAISGSSGGTEQFF
v_call: TRBV10-3
clone_size: many
d_call: TRBD2
j_call: TRBJ2-1

cdr3_nt: TGTGCCACCCGCGCCCGGGACGGGCAGGGCTATGGCTACACCTTC
cdr3_aa: CATRARDGQGYGYTF
v_call: TRBV24-1
clone_size: .
d_call: .
j_call: TRBJ1-2

cdr3_nt: TGCGCCAGCAGCTTGGCCACCGTGAGCTCCTACAATGAGCAGTTCTTC
cdr3_aa: CASSLATVSSYNEQFF
v_call: TRBV5-1
clone_size: many
d_call: .
j_call: TRBJ2-1

cdr3_nt: TGTGCCAGCAGCTTACCGAGCGGACCATCCTACGAGCAGTACTTC
cdr3_aa: CASSLPSGPSYEQYF
v_call: TRBV7-9
clone_size: many
d_call: .
j_call: TRBJ2-7

cdr3_nt: TGCGCCAGCAGCGAACCAGGGGGGTCCTATAATTCACCCCTCCACTTT
cdr3_aa: CASSEPGGSYNSPLHF
v_call: TRBV5-1
clone_size: .
d_call: TRBD1
j_call: TRBJ1-6

cdr3_nt: TGTGCCAGTAGTACGGACACTGCGCCTAATATGGCGGGCTACACCTTC
cdr3_aa: CASSTDTAPNMAGYTF
v_call: TRBV19
clone_size: .
d_call: .
j_call: TRBJ1-2

cdr3_nt: TGTGCCATCAGTGAGTCGTGGCGGATGGTTGAAGCTTTCTTT
cdr3_aa: CAISESWRMVEAFF
v_call: TRBV10-3
clone_size: .
d_call: .
j_call: TRBJ1-1

cdr3_nt: TGCAGCGTTGAGGGACAGGGATCGGATGAGCAGTTCTTC
cdr3_aa: CSVEGQGSDEQFF
v_call: TRBV29-1
clone_size: .
d_call: TRBD1
j_call: TRBJ2-1

cdr3_nt: TGTGCCAGCAGTGCTAGAGTGGCGGGAGCCGACTTCACAGATACGCAGTATTTT
cdr3_aa: CASSARVAGADFTDTQYF
v_call: TRBV9
clone_size: .
d_call: TRBD2
j_call: TRBJ2-3

cdr3_nt: TGTGCCAGCAGTCCCCGGACAGGGACCTCCTACGAGCAGTACTTC
cdr3_aa: CASSPRTGTSYEQYF
v_call: TRBV2
clone_size: .
d_call: TRBD1
j_call: TRBJ2-7

cdr3_nt: TGTGCCAGCAGCATGGCCACCGGTTTGTTTTCGGAAAAACTGTTTTTT
cdr3_aa: CASSMATGLFSEKLFF
v_call: TRBV28
clone_size: many
d_call: .
j_call: TRBJ1-4

cdr3_nt: TGTGCCAGCAGCTTAGCGAGTCCGGGTTACAATGAGCAGTTCTTC
cdr3_aa: CASSLASPGYNEQFF
v_call: TRBV7-9
clone_size: many
d_call: .
j_call: TRBJ2-1

cdr3_nt: TGTGCCACCAGCACCGGACTAGCGGGGGGAAGCACCCAGTACTTC
cdr3_aa: CATSTGLAGGSTQYF
v_call: TRBV15
clone_size: .
d_call: TRBD2
j_call: TRBJ2-5

cdr3_nt: TGTGCCAGTAGGACAACCGGAGGGGCGAACTATGGCTACACCGGGGAGCTGTTTTTT
cdr3_aa: CASRTTGGANYGYTGELFF
v_call: TRBV19
clone_size: .
d_call: .
j_call: TRBJ2-2

cdr3_nt: TGCAGTGCTAGAGCGGCCGGGGGTAGCGGGAGACGGACCTACGAGCAGTACTTC
cdr3_aa: CSARAAGGSGRRTYEQYF
v_call: TRBV20-1
clone_size: .
d_call: TRBD2
j_call: TRBJ2-7

cdr3_nt: TGCAGCGTTGAAGGGACTAGCGGGACAGGTTTGACCTACGAGCAGTACTTC
cdr3_aa: CSVEGTSGTGLTYEQYF
v_call: TRBV29-1
clone_size: once
d_call: TRBD2
j_call: TRBJ2-7

cdr3_nt: .
cdr3_aa: CASSQEASATNEKLFFGSGTQYF
v_call: TRBV5-5
clone_size: .
d_call: .
j_call: TRBJ2-5

cdr3_nt: TGTGCCAGCAGCCCCCGACAGGCTTCTGGAAACACCATATATTTT
cdr3_aa: CASSPRQASGNTIYF
v_call: TRBV11-2
clone_size: .
d_call: .
j_call: TRBJ1-3

cdr3_nt: TGTGCCAGCAGTTCCCAGACCTCAGATACGCAGTTCTTC
cdr3_aa: CASSSQTSDTQFF
v_call: TRBV7-7
clone_size: .
d_call: .
j_call: TRBJ2-1

cdr3_nt: TGTGCCAGCAGTAGGGACAGGGGAGTCCACGAGCAGTACTTC
cdr3_aa: CASSRDRGVHEQYF
v_call: TRBV6-5
clone_size: .
d_call: TRBD1
j_call: TRBJ2-7

cdr3_nt: TGTGCCAGCACCTTAGGGAGATTTGGGGCGAACACCGGGGAGCTGTTTTTT
cdr3_aa: CASTLGRFGANTGELFF
v_call: TRBV28
clone_size: few
d_call: .
j_call: TRBJ2-2

cdr3_nt: TGTGCCACCAGTGAGGGGGGTCATCAGCCCCAGCATTTT
cdr3_aa: CATSEGGHQPQHF
v_call: TRBV24-1
clone_size: many
d_call: .
j_call: TRBJ1-5

cdr3_nt: TGTGCCAGCAGTTACTCGATGGCTAGCGGGAGCTCCTACGAGCAGTACTTC
cdr3_aa: CASSYSMASGSSYEQYF
v_call: TRBV6-5
clone_size: few
d_call: TRBD2
j_call: TRBJ2-7

cdr3_nt: TGCGCCAGCAGCTTGGATAGCGGAGCGCCCGCAGATACGCAGTATTTT
cdr3_aa: CASSLDSGAPADTQYF
v_call: TRBV5-1
clone_size: .
d_call: .
j_call: TRBJ2-3

cdr3_nt: TGTGCCAGCAGTAACCCGCGATCCTACGAGCAGTACTTC
cdr3_aa: CASSNPRSYEQYF
v_call: TRBV6-5
clone_size: .
d_call: .
j_call: TRBJ2-7

cdr3_nt: TGTGCCAGCAGCCCCAACCCCGGTATTACTGAAGCTTTCTTT
cdr3_aa: CASSPNPGITEAFF
v_call: TRBV7-9
clone_size: .
d_call: .
j_call: TRBJ1-1

cdr3_nt: TGCAGTGCTAGTCTTACAGGGGCCACTGAAAAACTGTTTTTT
cdr3_aa: CSASLTGATEKLFF
v_call: TRBV20-1
clone_size: .
d_call: TRBD1
j_call: TRBJ1-4

cdr3_nt: TGTGCCAGCAGGTTAGGGGGAGCCGATGCTTTCTTT
cdr3_aa: CASRLGGADAFF
v_call: TRBV7-9
clone_size: many
d_call: .
j_call: TRBJ1-1

cdr3_nt: TGTGCCACCAGTGATTTGCTTGTCTTCCCGGGAACTGAAGCTTTCTTT
cdr3_aa: CATSDLLVFPGTEAFF
v_call: TRBV24-1
clone_size: few
d_call: .
j_call: TRBJ1-1

cdr3_nt: TGTGCCACGACTGGATGGGGAGGCTATGGCTACACCTTC
cdr3_aa: CATTGWGGYGYTF
v_call: TRBV10-3
clone_size: .
d_call: .
j_call: TRBJ1-2

cdr3_nt: TGTGCCAGCAGCGTAGGCTCGATGGCGGATTACGAGCAGTACTTC
cdr3_aa: CASSVGSMADYEQYF
v_call: TRBV9
clone_size: .
d_call: .
j_call: TRBJ2-7

cdr3_nt: TGTGCCAGCAGCCCTTACAGTATGAGCAGCTCTGGGGCCAACGTCCTGACTTTC
cdr3_aa: CASSPYSMSSSGANVLTF
v_call: TRBV25-1
clone_size: .
d_call: .
j_call: TRBJ2-6

cdr3_nt: .
cdr3_aa: CASSPGLASIEQFFGPGTNEKLFF
v_call: TRBV11-3
clone_size: .
d_call: .
j_call: TRBJ1-4

cdr3_nt: TGCAGCGTTGTGCCTAGCGGGACCCAAGAGGAGCAGTACTTC
cdr3_aa: CSVVPSGTQEEQYF
v_call: TRBV29-1
clone_size: .
d_call: TRBD2
j_call: TRBJ2-7

cdr3_nt: TGTGCCAGCAGTCGGACAGGCCCCTACGAGCAGTACTTC
cdr3_aa: CASSRTGPYEQYF
v_call: TRBV12-3/TRBV12-4
clone_size: .
d_call: TRBD1
j_call: TRBJ2-7

cdr3_nt: TGTGCCAGCTCTACAGGGTTTGGGACAGATACGCAGTATTTT
cdr3_aa: CASSTGFGTDTQYF
v_call: TRBV18
clone_size: many
d_call: .
j_call: TRBJ2-3

cdr3_nt: TGTGCCAGCAGCTTGCGCGGCCTTAATCAGCCCCAGTACTTC
cdr3_aa: CASSLRGLNQPQYF
v_call: TRBV5-6
clone_size: .
d_call: .
j_call: TRBJ2-5

cdr3_nt: TGCAGTGCTAGAGTGGAAAGGGAGCCCTACGAGCAGTACTTC
cdr3_aa: CSARVEREPYEQYF
v_call: TRBV20-1
clone_size: many
d_call: .
j_call: TRBJ2-7

cdr3_nt: TGCGCCAGCAGCCTACACCGGACGGGCACCTACGAGCAGTACTTC
cdr3_aa: CASSLHRTGTYEQYF
v_call: TRBV4-1
clone_size: few
d_call: .
j_call: TRBJ2-7

cdr3_nt: TGTGCCAGCAGTTCGACTAGCGGGGAGTACGAGCAGTACTTC
cdr3_aa: CASSSTSGEYEQYF
v_call: TRBV7-2
clone_size: .
d_call: TRBD2
j_call: TRBJ2-7

cdr3_nt: TGTGCCAGCAGTTTTGATATCGGGACAAAGTGGGACACTGAAGCTTTCTTT
cdr3_aa: CASSFDIGTKWDTEAFF
v_call: TRBV28
clone_size: .
d_call: .
j_call: TRBJ1-1